A single sample gave rise to the 14 T cell receptor beta chains below, sequenced in a study of OX40 agonist ivuxolimab in advanced cancers. TCRdb's table, derived via immunoSEQ multiplex PCR, lists solely in-frame clones and lacks some. Here the sample spans approximately 50,000 clones, around 84% being singletons. The material sequenced was CD4+ or CD8+ T cells sorted from blood, taken in a trial of the OX40 agonist ivuxolimab. These receptors originate from an adult with an advanced solid tumor such as melanoma, head and neck, liver or kidney cancer.

The chain recombines TRBV6-5 with TRBJ2-2; D is unclear. The germline V gene encodes CDR1 MNHEY and CDR2 SVGAGI. The CDR3 consists of 14 residues. V dropped 5 bases and J dropped 5 bases, with 12 bases sitting between them. The CDR3 DNA reads TGTGCCAGCAGTGAAGTTGGGGTTACCGGGGAGCTGTTTTTT. It is translated as CASSEVGVTGELFF.

This clone has only a few counts. V is TRBV4-3 and J is TRBJ2-3; D gene unclear. The CDR3 has 13 residues. V was shortened by 0 bases and J by 5 bases, with 6 bases between the two germline ends. CDR1 is LGHNA and CDR2 is YSLEER in the germline V gene. The CDR3 DNA sequence: TGCGCCAGCAGCCAAGACCGGAGAGATACGCAGTATTTT. The encoded protein is CASSQDRRDTQYF.

The table lists this clone with a count of one. The CDR3 region is CASSLGGGKGTEAFF. The CDR3 nucleotides read TGTGCCAGCAGCCTAGGGGGCGGAAAGGGCACTGAAGCTTTCTTT. This chain links TRBV14 with TRBJ1-1, with TRBD1 matching 7 bases. The J segment lost 4 bases and the V segment lost 4 bases, leaving 9 bases of the junction unmatched. Germline lookup yields CDR1 SGHDN and CDR2 FVKESK. The CDR3 covers 15 residues. Combining the CDR3 with reference TRBV14 and TRBJ1-1 gives the whole variable domain EAGVTQFPSHSVIEKGQTVTLRCDPISGHDNLYWYRRVMGKEIKFLLHFVKESKQDESGMPNNRFLAERTGGTYSTLKVQPAELEDSGVYFCASSLGGGKGTEAFFGQGTRLTVV.

V usage is TRBV7-8 and J usage is TRBJ2-3, with TRBD2 matching over 8 bases. The length of the CDR3 is 16 residues. Per the germline V gene, CDR1 is SGHVS and CDR2 is FQNEAQ. J gave up 0 bases and V 4 bases, and 6 bases lay outside the gene matches. For the CDR3, the DNA is TGTGCCAGCAGCTCAGGTAGCGGGGTCAGCACAGATACGCAGTATTTT. Translating it yields CASSSGSGVSTDTQYF. Filled out from reference TRBV7-8 and TRBJ2-3, the complete variable domain reads GAGVSQSPRYKVAKRGQDVALRCDPISGHVSLFWYQQALGQGPEFLTYFQNEAQLDKSGLPSDRFFAERPEGSVSTLKIQRTQQEDSAVYLCASSSGSGVSTDTQYFGPGTRLTVL.

The chain uses TRBV29-1 and TRBJ1-1; a possible D gene is TRBD1 (6 bases). Trimming left V 5 bases short and J 5 bases short, with 15 bases between. The CDR3 is 13 residues long. From germline, CDR1 is SQVTM and CDR2 ANQGSEA. This CDR3 reads CSVSTGIVTEAFF. The CDR3 DNA sequence: TGCAGCGTTTCGACAGGTATCGTTACTGAAGCTTTCTTT. Using reference TRBV29-1 and TRBJ1-1 for the parts outside the CDR3, the full variable domain is SAVISQKPSRDICQRGTSLTIQCQVDSQVTMMFWYRQQPGQSLTLIATANQGSEATYESGFVIDKFPISRPNLTFSTLTVSNMSPEDSSIYLCSVSTGIVTEAFFGQGTRLTVV.

The CDR3 spells CASSLGTGTEAFF. The CDR3 bases are TGTGCCAGCAGCTTAGGGACAGGCACTGAAGCTTTCTTT. This chain connects TRBV7-9 to TRBJ1-1; 7 bases align to TRBD1. With 1 base clipped from V and 4 bases from J, the junction kept 0 bases outside the gene matches. The CDR3 is 13 amino acids. Germline V gene sequence: CDR1 SEHNR, CDR2 FQNEAQ (reference sequence).

The chain employs TRBV11-3 and TRBJ2-7; 7 positions agree with TRBD1. Germline V CDR1 and CDR2: SGHNT, YENEEA. With V trimmed by 5 bases and J by 8 bases, 6 bases remained unmatched. This CDR3 comprises 12 residues. The CDR3 sequence is CASSPGGQKQYF. CDR3 coding DNA: TGTGCCAGCAGCCCAGGGGGACAGAAGCAGTACTTC.

V usage is TRBV7-7 and J usage is TRBJ2-3, with no clear D. Germline CDR1 is SSHAT and CDR2 is FNYEAQ (reference sequence). The CDR3 length is 13 residues. The V end was cut by 4 bases, the J end by 6 bases, with 11 bases between. The DNA of the CDR3 is TGTGCCAGCAGCTCCGGTCTTTTGGATACGCAGTATTTT. The encoded protein is CASSSGLLDTQYF.

V gene TRBV5-6 combines with J gene TRBJ2-1, with D possibly TRBD2 on 5 matching bases. The CDR3 has 19 amino acids. Looked up from germline, CDR1 is SGHDT and CDR2 is YYEEEE. V lost 2 bases and J lost 3, with 24 bases in between. Written as DNA, the CDR3 is TGTGCCAGCAGCTTTAGTCGGGCGAGAGGGCTACGGGTCTACAATGAGCAGTTCTTC. It yields the protein CASSFSRARGLRVYNEQFF.

The chain links TRBV9 to TRBJ1-4; D ambiguous. Deletions cut 7 bases from V and 4 bases from J, with 14 bases between. The CDR3 consists of 14 residues. CDR1 is SGDLS and CDR2 is YYNGEE in the germline V gene. CDR3 nucleotide sequence: TGTGCCAGCGCCCTTATCTGGGGTAATGAAAAACTGTTTTTT. This codes for CASALIWGNEKLFF.

The chain recombines TRBV28 with TRBJ1-3; D uncertain. The ends were cut back, 1 base at V and 0 bases at J, with 7 bases in the middle. The germline gives CDR1 MDHEN, CDR2 SYDVKM. CDR3 size: 15 residues. The CDR3 spells CASSLSRNSGNTIYF. The CDR3 region has the DNA TGTGCCAGCAGTTTATCGAGGAACTCTGGAAACACCATATATTTT.

The chain employs TRBV28 and TRBJ2-2; 7 bases agree with TRBD2. J was trimmed by 5 bases and V by 9 bases; bases with no gene match: 12. The germline CDR1 and CDR2 sequences are MDHEN and SYDVKM. The CDR3 loop spans 15 amino acids. CDR3 sequence reads: CASGMVREITGELFF. The CDR3 DNA reads as TGTGCCAGTGGGATGGTGCGGGAGATTACCGGGGAGCTGTTTTTT.

V gene TRBV30 combines with J gene TRBJ2-1, with a tentative D call TRBD2 (5 bases). Trimming removed 0 bases from V and 9 bases from J, with 6 bases in between. The CDR3 sequence is 11 residues long. Germline CDR1 reads GTSNPN; CDR2 reads SVGIG (reference sequence). CDR3 in amino acids: CAWSVRGEQFF. For the CDR3, the DNA is TGTGCCTGGAGTGTACGGGGTGAGCAGTTCTTC.

V usage is TRBV7-3 and J usage is TRBJ2-2, with D possibly being TRBD2 (6 bases). There are 18 residues in the CDR3. Per germline, CDR1 SGHTA and CDR2 FQGTGA. Between the trimmed V and J ends, which lost 2 bases and 0 bases, there was a span of 16 bases. The CDR3 nucleotides are TGTGCCAGCAGCTTATCAGCGGAGGGGACGGCGAACACCGGGGAGCTGTTTTTT. Its translation is CASSLSAEGTANTGELFF.